These T cell receptor beta chains were read from a single sample in a study of radiation and T cells in renal cell carcinoma. The protocol was immunoSEQ multiplex PCR, while the TCRdb copy is restricted to in-frame clones and leaves out a portion. The sample contains about 150,000 clones, around 89% of which appear only once. The sequences come from blood, collected from a patient whose treatment included radiotherapy and nephrectomy. The receptors come from a woman aged 70-85 years with renal cell carcinoma. The CDR3 runs from the conserved cysteine through the conserved F or W. Each record gives: V gene, clone size, D gene, J gene, CDR3 length, CDR3 DNA, CDR3 protein. The D gene is left open where the match is weak. The size entry is marked missing in some rows and otherwise reads once, few, many or a size class.

V gene: TRBV28
clone size: -
D gene: TRBD1
J gene: TRBJ2-7
CDR3 length: 17
CDR3 DNA: TGTGCCAGCAGCCCACCTGGATATCGGGACAGGACCTACGAGCAGTACTTC
CDR3 protein: CASSPPGYRDRTYEQYF

V gene: TRBV30
clone size: -
D gene: -
J gene: TRBJ2-3
CDR3 length: 15
CDR3 DNA: TGTGCCTGGAGTTATGGACGAACTAGCACAGATACGCAGTATTTT
CDR3 protein: CAWSYGRTSTDTQYF

V gene: TRBV9
clone size: -
D gene: TRBD2
J gene: TRBJ2-3
CDR3 length: 18
CDR3 DNA: TGTGCCAGCAGCCCCCGTGTAGCGGGGGCCCGGGGCACAGATACGCAGTATTTT
CDR3 protein: CASSPRVAGARGTDTQYF

V gene: TRBV19
clone size: -
D gene: TRBD1
J gene: TRBJ2-3
CDR3 length: 18
CDR3 DNA: TGTGCCAGTTCCCCGGTGGACAGGGGCCCTCATAGCACAGATACGCAGTATTTT
CDR3 protein: CASSPVDRGPHSTDTQYF

V gene: TRBV5-1
clone size: -
D gene: TRBD2
J gene: TRBJ2-1
CDR3 length: 14
CDR3 DNA: TGCGCCAGCAGCTCCCCAGCGGGGGTTAATGAGCAGTTCTTC
CDR3 protein: CASSSPAGVNEQFF

V gene: TRBV11-2
clone size: -
D gene: -
J gene: TRBJ1-2
CDR3 length: 14
CDR3 DNA: TGTGCCAGCAGCCCTTTACAGGAGCGCTATGGCTACACCTTC
CDR3 protein: CASSPLQERYGYTF

V gene: TRBV4-2
clone size: once
D gene: -
J gene: TRBJ2-7
CDR3 length: 15
CDR3 DNA: TGTGCCAGCAGCCAAGATCTTATGGAGAACTACGAGCAGTACTTC
CDR3 protein: CASSQDLMENYEQYF

V gene: TRBV5-4
clone size: -
D gene: -
J gene: TRBJ2-2
CDR3 length: 14
CDR3 DNA: TGTGCCAGCAGCTTGGGAGCGAACACCGGGGAGCTGTTTTTT
CDR3 protein: CASSLGANTGELFF

V gene: TRBV7-8
clone size: -
D gene: -
J gene: TRBJ1-2
CDR3 length: 14
CDR3 DNA: TGTGCCAGCAGCTTAAGTGGAGCTAACTATGGCTACACCTTC
CDR3 protein: CASSLSGANYGYTF

V gene: TRBV19
clone size: -
D gene: TRBD1
J gene: TRBJ1-3
CDR3 length: 16
CDR3 DNA: TGTGCCAGTACCACCCTAAGGGGGCCGGCTGGAAACACCATATATTTT
CDR3 protein: CASTTLRGPAGNTIYF

V gene: TRBV7-8
clone size: -
D gene: TRBD1
J gene: TRBJ1-6
CDR3 length: 14
CDR3 DNA: TGTGCCAGCAGCTTATCAGGGGGCGAGTCACCCCTCCACTTT
CDR3 protein: CASSLSGGESPLHF

V gene: TRBV29-1
clone size: -
D gene: TRBD1
J gene: TRBJ1-3
CDR3 length: 13
CDR3 DNA: TGCAGCGTTGAGGGACAGGGCCTTAACACCATATATTTT
CDR3 protein: CSVEGQGLNTIYF

V gene: TRBV28
clone size: -
D gene: TRBD1
J gene: TRBJ1-3
CDR3 length: 14
CDR3 DNA: TGTGCCAGCGTAGCAAGGGGGCTTGGAAACACCATATATTTT
CDR3 protein: CASVARGLGNTIYF

V gene: TRBV7-6
clone size: -
D gene: -
J gene: TRBJ2-3
CDR3 length: 18
CDR3 DNA: -
CDR3 protein: CASSLYLSGVSDTQYFRF

V gene: TRBV6-5
clone size: -
D gene: -
J gene: TRBJ2-3
CDR3 length: 12
CDR3 DNA: TGTGCCAGCAGCTCCGTGGGTGATGCGCAGTATTTT
CDR3 protein: CASSSVGDAQYF

V gene: TRBV7-8
clone size: -
D gene: -
J gene: TRBJ2-5
CDR3 length: 14
CDR3 DNA: TGTGCCAGCAGCTTAGCGGAAGCTACCGGGACCCAGTACTTC
CDR3 protein: CASSLAEATGTQYF

V gene: TRBV9
clone size: -
D gene: TRBD2
J gene: TRBJ2-2
CDR3 length: 14
CDR3 DNA: TGTGCCAGCAGCGCGGGACTAGCGGGGAGAATTCTGTTTTTT
CDR3 protein: CASSAGLAGRILFF

V gene: TRBV19
clone size: -
D gene: -
J gene: TRBJ1-2
CDR3 length: 14
CDR3 DNA: TGTGCCAGTACGCGGGGAAGGTCTAACTATGGCTACACCTTC
CDR3 protein: CASTRGRSNYGYTF

V gene: TRBV5-1
clone size: -
D gene: TRBD1
J gene: TRBJ2-2
CDR3 length: 16
CDR3 DNA: TGCGCCAGCAGCTTGGGTGGGACAGCGAACACCGGGGAGCTGTTTTTT
CDR3 protein: CASSLGGTANTGELFF

V gene: TRBV11-2
clone size: -
D gene: TRBD1
J gene: TRBJ2-7
CDR3 length: 14
CDR3 DNA: TGTGCCAGCAGCCCCGGACAGGGGATGTACGAGCAGTACTTC
CDR3 protein: CASSPGQGMYEQYF

V gene: TRBV7-2
clone size: -
D gene: -
J gene: TRBJ2-5
CDR3 length: 15
CDR3 DNA: TGTGCCAGCAGCTTGGGCAGAATACTCCAAGAGACCCAGTACTTC
CDR3 protein: CASSLGRILQETQYF

V gene: TRBV5-1
clone size: -
D gene: -
J gene: TRBJ2-3
CDR3 length: 14
CDR3 DNA: TGCGCCAGCAGCTTGGACACTAGCACAGATACGCAGTATTTT
CDR3 protein: CASSLDTSTDTQYF

V gene: TRBV4-2
clone size: -
D gene: -
J gene: TRBJ1-4
CDR3 length: 12
CDR3 DNA: TGTGCCAGCAGCCAATCCAGCGAAAAACTGTTTTTT
CDR3 protein: CASSQSSEKLFF

V gene: TRBV7-9
clone size: -
D gene: -
J gene: TRBJ1-1
CDR3 length: 14
CDR3 DNA: TGTGCCAGCCGTTCTGGCAGCATGAACACTGAAGCTTTCTTT
CDR3 protein: CASRSGSMNTEAFF

V gene: TRBV6-6
clone size: -
D gene: -
J gene: TRBJ1-5
CDR3 length: 15
CDR3 DNA: TGTGCCAGCAGTTACTCAGGAGGGAGCAATCAGCCCCAGCATTTT
CDR3 protein: CASSYSGGSNQPQHF

V gene: TRBV7-2
clone size: -
D gene: -
J gene: TRBJ2-3
CDR3 length: 15
CDR3 DNA: TGTGCCAGCAGCCGGAGAGGGCTGAGTACAGATACGCAGTATTTT
CDR3 protein: CASSRRGLSTDTQYF

V gene: TRBV11-3
clone size: -
D gene: TRBD1
J gene: TRBJ2-1
CDR3 length: 17
CDR3 DNA: TGTGCCAGCAGCCCACGGACAGGGGGGACCTTCTACAATGAGCAGTTCTTC
CDR3 protein: CASSPRTGGTFYNEQFF

V gene: TRBV7-2
clone size: -
D gene: TRBD2
J gene: TRBJ2-7
CDR3 length: 15
CDR3 DNA: TGTGCCAGCAGCCTTAGCGGGGGACTCTCCTACGAGCAGTACTTC
CDR3 protein: CASSLSGGLSYEQYF

V gene: TRBV2
clone size: -
D gene: TRBD1
J gene: TRBJ1-5
CDR3 length: 16
CDR3 DNA: TGTGCCAGCAGTGGACAGGGCAGGCGGGGCAATCAGCCCCAGCATTTT
CDR3 protein: CASSGQGRRGNQPQHF

V gene: TRBV6-1
clone size: -
D gene: -
J gene: TRBJ1-3
CDR3 length: 15
CDR3 DNA: TGTGCCAGCAGTTCCAGACGGAGCTCTGGAAACACCATATATTTT
CDR3 protein: CASSSRRSSGNTIYF

V gene: TRBV19
clone size: -
D gene: TRBD1
J gene: TRBJ1-5
CDR3 length: 15
CDR3 DNA: TGTGCCAGTAGTATAGAGGGACAGGGCAGCCAGCCCCAGCATTTT
CDR3 protein: CASSIEGQGSQPQHF

V gene: TRBV23-1
clone size: -
D gene: TRBD1
J gene: TRBJ1-1
CDR3 length: 14
CDR3 DNA: TGCGCCAGCAGCTTCAGGGGGCCGAACACTGAAGCTTTCTTT
CDR3 protein: CASSFRGPNTEAFF

V gene: TRBV9
clone size: -
D gene: TRBD1
J gene: TRBJ2-2
CDR3 length: 15
CDR3 DNA: TGTGCCAGCAGCGTAGGGACAGGGGGCATCGGGGAGCTGTTTTTT
CDR3 protein: CASSVGTGGIGELFF

V gene: TRBV7-2
clone size: -
D gene: -
J gene: TRBJ2-2
CDR3 length: 14
CDR3 DNA: TGTGCCAGCAGCTTCGCCGGGAACACCGGGGAGCTGTTTTTT
CDR3 protein: CASSFAGNTGELFF

V gene: TRBV10-2
clone size: -
D gene: TRBD2
J gene: TRBJ2-5
CDR3 length: 16
CDR3 DNA: TGCGCCAGCAAAATCGGACTAGCGGGGGGCCAAGAGACCCAGTACTTC
CDR3 protein: CASKIGLAGGQETQYF

V gene: TRBV15
clone size: -
D gene: -
J gene: TRBJ2-3
CDR3 length: 18
CDR3 DNA: TGTGCCACCAGCAGAGATGAAGCAGTACCGGATTACACAGATACGCAGTATTTT
CDR3 protein: CATSRDEAVPDYTDTQYF

V gene: TRBV7-9
clone size: -
D gene: -
J gene: TRBJ1-4
CDR3 length: 15
CDR3 DNA: TGTGCCAGCAGCGTGCCCATTGCAACTAATGAAAAACTGTTTTTT
CDR3 protein: CASSVPIATNEKLFF

V gene: TRBV5-1
clone size: -
D gene: -
J gene: TRBJ2-1
CDR3 length: 15
CDR3 DNA: TGCGCCAGCAGACCCTCCCCCAATGACCGCAATGAGCAGTTCTTC
CDR3 protein: CASRPSPNDRNEQFF

V gene: TRBV6-6
clone size: -
D gene: TRBD1
J gene: TRBJ1-4
CDR3 length: 15
CDR3 DNA: TGTGCCAGCAGTTACTCGAGTCAGGGGGATGAAAAACTGTTTTTT
CDR3 protein: CASSYSSQGDEKLFF

V gene: TRBV28
clone size: -
D gene: TRBD1
J gene: TRBJ1-1
CDR3 length: 15
CDR3 DNA: TGTGCCAGCAGTCCCAGGGGACAGGGACGGACTGAAGCTTTCTTT
CDR3 protein: CASSPRGQGRTEAFF

V gene: TRBV6-5
clone size: few
D gene: TRBD1
J gene: TRBJ1-1
CDR3 length: 14
CDR3 DNA: TGTGCCAGCAGAGGGACAGGGGGAGGGACTGAAGCTTTCTTT
CDR3 protein: CASRGTGGGTEAFF

V gene: TRBV9
clone size: -
D gene: TRBD2
J gene: TRBJ2-3
CDR3 length: 15
CDR3 DNA: TGTGCCAGCAGCGTGGGGGGGACTAGCGGAGATACGCAGTATTTT
CDR3 protein: CASSVGGTSGDTQYF

V gene: TRBV29-1
clone size: -
D gene: -
J gene: TRBJ1-2
CDR3 length: 12
CDR3 DNA: TGCAGCGTTATACAGGGAAACTATGGCTACACCTTC
CDR3 protein: CSVIQGNYGYTF

V gene: TRBV27
clone size: -
D gene: TRBD2
J gene: TRBJ2-7
CDR3 length: 12
CDR3 DNA: TGTGCCAGCAGGACTAGCGGGGGTCCGCAGTACTTC
CDR3 protein: CASRTSGGPQYF

V gene: TRBV5-1
clone size: -
D gene: TRBD1
J gene: TRBJ1-2
CDR3 length: 17
CDR3 DNA: TGCGCCAGCAGCTTGGTAGTACCAGGGGGCGATTACTATGGCTACACCTTC
CDR3 protein: CASSLVVPGGDYYGYTF

V gene: TRBV5-3
clone size: once
D gene: -
J gene: TRBJ2-4
CDR3 length: 15
CDR3 DNA: TGTGCCAGAAGCTTGGGGCATATAGCCAAAAACATTCAGTACTTC
CDR3 protein: CARSLGHIAKNIQYF

V gene: TRBV5-1
clone size: -
D gene: -
J gene: TRBJ2-1
CDR3 length: 14
CDR3 DNA: TGCGCCAGCAGCTTGATACAGGGTCCAATTGAGCAGTTCTTC
CDR3 protein: CASSLIQGPIEQFF

V gene: TRBV5-5
clone size: -
D gene: TRBD2
J gene: TRBJ2-1
CDR3 length: 15
CDR3 DNA: TGTGCCAGCAATCTAGCGGGGGGTTCCTACAATGAGCAGTTCTTC
CDR3 protein: CASNLAGGSYNEQFF

V gene: TRBV7-9
clone size: -
D gene: TRBD1
J gene: TRBJ2-3
CDR3 length: 16
CDR3 DNA: TGTGCCAGCAGCCCACCGGGACAGCTAAGGACAGTTACGCAGTATTTT
CDR3 protein: CASSPPGQLRTVTQYF

V gene: TRBV30
clone size: -
D gene: -
J gene: TRBJ2-7
CDR3 length: 13
CDR3 DNA: TGTGCCTGGAGCCTCCCCTCGTCCTACGAGCAGTACTTC
CDR3 protein: CAWSLPSSYEQYF

V gene: TRBV7-2
clone size: -
D gene: -
J gene: TRBJ2-2
CDR3 length: 15
CDR3 DNA: TGTGCCAGCAGCTTAGCGCGGACCCCATGGGGGGAGCTGTTTTTT
CDR3 protein: CASSLARTPWGELFF

V gene: TRBV5-4
clone size: -
D gene: TRBD1
J gene: TRBJ2-7
CDR3 length: 15
CDR3 DNA: TGTGCCAGCAGCTCCCGGGACAGGGGGCTGTACGAGCAGTACTTC
CDR3 protein: CASSSRDRGLYEQYF

V gene: TRBV29-1
clone size: -
D gene: -
J gene: TRBJ2-1
CDR3 length: 11
CDR3 DNA: TGCAGCGTCATGAAAAACAATGAGCAGTTCTTC
CDR3 protein: CSVMKNNEQFF

V gene: TRBV5-1
clone size: once
D gene: -
J gene: TRBJ1-4
CDR3 length: 16
CDR3 DNA: TGCGCCAGCAGCTTGGCCGGGGCCGGGTCCGCTGAAAAACTGTTTTTT
CDR3 protein: CASSLAGAGSAEKLFF

V gene: TRBV7-2
clone size: -
D gene: TRBD2
J gene: TRBJ2-1
CDR3 length: 14
CDR3 DNA: TGTGCCAGCAGCCCGCCCTCGGGGGGGGATGAGCAGTTCTTC
CDR3 protein: CASSPPSGGDEQFF

V gene: TRBV5-1
clone size: few
D gene: TRBD1
J gene: TRBJ1-1
CDR3 length: 14
CDR3 DNA: TGCGCCAGCAGCCGCGGGACAGAGAACACTGAAGCTTTCTTT
CDR3 protein: CASSRGTENTEAFF

V gene: TRBV6-1
clone size: -
D gene: -
J gene: TRBJ2-6
CDR3 length: 17
CDR3 DNA: TGTGCCAGCAGTGATATAACAGGACCCTCTGGGGCCAACGTCCTGACTTTC
CDR3 protein: CASSDITGPSGANVLTF

V gene: TRBV4-1
clone size: -
D gene: -
J gene: TRBJ2-7
CDR3 length: 13
CDR3 DNA: TGCGCCAGCAGGGGGACTGGGGGTCACGAGCAGTACTTC
CDR3 protein: CASRGTGGHEQYF